The table lists the clone carrying this T cell receptor (beta chain) with a few counts. Its cognate antigen is unknown. Each cDNA held unique molecular identifiers, and template switching gave it a universal primer site. TCRdb re-called the 5' RACE reads with MiXCR, one entry per CDR3 protein. Here the sample spans some 1,600,000 distinct CDR3 sequences, under 35% being singletons. The CDR3 covers 15 residues. Looked up from germline, CDR1 is MNHEY and CDR2 is SVGEGT. V dropped 7 bases and J dropped 4 bases, with 14 bases sitting between them. These data originate in a study of identical twins. Notes on the study in general: A lower insertion count was a feature of abundant cord blood beta clonotypes, with no such feature in memory repertoires.

The sequence derives from a newborn girl in good health. Sample: cord blood. The chain combines TRBV6-2 or TRBV6-3 with TRBJ2-6; D is unclear. CDR3 sequence reads: CASIPKPVGANVLTF. CDR3 nucleotides: TGTGCCAGCATTCCTAAGCCTGTAGGGGCCAACGTCCTGACTTTC.